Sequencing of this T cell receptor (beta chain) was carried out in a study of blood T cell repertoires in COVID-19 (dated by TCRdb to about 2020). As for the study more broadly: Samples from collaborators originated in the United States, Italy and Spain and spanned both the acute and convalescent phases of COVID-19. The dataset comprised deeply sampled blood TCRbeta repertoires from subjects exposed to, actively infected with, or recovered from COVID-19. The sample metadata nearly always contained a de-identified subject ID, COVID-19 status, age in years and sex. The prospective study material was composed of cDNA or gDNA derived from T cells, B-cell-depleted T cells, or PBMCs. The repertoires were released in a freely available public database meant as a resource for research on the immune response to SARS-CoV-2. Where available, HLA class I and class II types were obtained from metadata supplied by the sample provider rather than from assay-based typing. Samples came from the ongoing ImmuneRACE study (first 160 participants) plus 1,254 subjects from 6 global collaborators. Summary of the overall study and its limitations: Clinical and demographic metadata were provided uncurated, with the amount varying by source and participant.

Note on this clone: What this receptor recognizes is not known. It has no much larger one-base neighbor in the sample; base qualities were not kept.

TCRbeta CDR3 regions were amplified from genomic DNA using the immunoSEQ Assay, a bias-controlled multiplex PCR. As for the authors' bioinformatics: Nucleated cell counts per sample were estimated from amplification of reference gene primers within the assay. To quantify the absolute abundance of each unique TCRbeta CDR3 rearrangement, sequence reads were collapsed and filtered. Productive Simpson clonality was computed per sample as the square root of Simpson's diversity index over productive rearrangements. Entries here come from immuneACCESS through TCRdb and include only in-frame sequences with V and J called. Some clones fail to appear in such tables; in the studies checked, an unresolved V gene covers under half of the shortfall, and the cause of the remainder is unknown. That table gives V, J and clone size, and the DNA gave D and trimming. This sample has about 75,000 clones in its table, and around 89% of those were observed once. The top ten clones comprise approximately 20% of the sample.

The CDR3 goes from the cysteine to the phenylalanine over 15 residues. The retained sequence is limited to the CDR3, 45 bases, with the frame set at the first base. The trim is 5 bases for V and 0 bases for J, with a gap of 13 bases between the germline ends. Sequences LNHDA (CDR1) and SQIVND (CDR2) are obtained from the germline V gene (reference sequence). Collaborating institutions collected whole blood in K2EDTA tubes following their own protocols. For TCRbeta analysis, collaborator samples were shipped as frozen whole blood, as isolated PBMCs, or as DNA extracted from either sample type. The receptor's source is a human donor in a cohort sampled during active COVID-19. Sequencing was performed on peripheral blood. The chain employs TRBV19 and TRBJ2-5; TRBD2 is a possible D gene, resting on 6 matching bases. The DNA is TGTGCCAGTAGTCGGACGGGAGATTACCAAGAGACCCAGTACTTC. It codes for CASSRTGDYQETQYF.